This T cell receptor beta chain was captured by sequencing in a study of cytomegalovirus exposure and HLA in healthy donors. Trimming removed 5 bases from V and 7 bases from J, with 24 bases in between. This CDR3 spans 16 amino acids. Germline V CDR1 and CDR2: SGHKS, YYEKEE (reference sequence). Amplification used 60 Vbeta primers and 13 Jbeta primers. Repertoires were generated with immunoSEQ multiplex PCR, while TCRdb's copy carries only in-frame clones and drops some. The table has about 140,000 clones, roughly 80% seen once. Sequencing was done on a sample of PBMCs. The V and J genes are TRBV5-5 and TRBJ1-1; a weak D match, TRBD1 (6 bases). The TCR originated in a female donor in good health and CMV-seronegative. CDR3 in DNA: TGTGCCAGCAGTCCTACTAGTGGGGGCGCGGGTTATGAAGCTTTCTTT. Its protein product is CASSPTSGGAGYEAFF.